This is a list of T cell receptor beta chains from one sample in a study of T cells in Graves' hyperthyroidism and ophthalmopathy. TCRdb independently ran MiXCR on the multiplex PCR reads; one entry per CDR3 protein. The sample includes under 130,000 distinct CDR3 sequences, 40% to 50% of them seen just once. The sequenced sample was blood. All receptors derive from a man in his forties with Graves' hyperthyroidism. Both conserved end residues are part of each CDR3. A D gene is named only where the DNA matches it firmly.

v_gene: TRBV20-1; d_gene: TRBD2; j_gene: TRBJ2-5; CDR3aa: CSAYPAGGKETQYF
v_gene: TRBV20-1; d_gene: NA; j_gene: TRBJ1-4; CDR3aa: CSARRTGEKLFF
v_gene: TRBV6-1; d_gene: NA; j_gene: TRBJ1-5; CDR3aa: CASSRGRQVNQPQHF
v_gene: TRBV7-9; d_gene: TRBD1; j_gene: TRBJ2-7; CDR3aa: CASSSPGTGYEQYF
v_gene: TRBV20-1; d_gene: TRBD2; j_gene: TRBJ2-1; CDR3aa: CSARWGREGTNEQFF
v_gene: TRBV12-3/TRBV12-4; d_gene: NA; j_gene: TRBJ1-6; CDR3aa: CASRKSGLTSSPLHF
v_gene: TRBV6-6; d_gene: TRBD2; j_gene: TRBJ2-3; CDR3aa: CASSYSQRGGADTQYF
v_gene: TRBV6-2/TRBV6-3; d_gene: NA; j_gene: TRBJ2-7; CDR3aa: CASATGEAYEQYF
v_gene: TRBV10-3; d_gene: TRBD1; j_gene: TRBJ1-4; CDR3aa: CAITGTANTEKLFF
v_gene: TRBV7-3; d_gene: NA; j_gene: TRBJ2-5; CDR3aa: CASSLDAGERTQYF
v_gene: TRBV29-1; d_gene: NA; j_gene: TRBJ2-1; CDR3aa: CSVGHPGDGTDTQFF
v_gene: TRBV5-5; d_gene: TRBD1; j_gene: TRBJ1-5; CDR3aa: CASSLDRDRVNLAQHF
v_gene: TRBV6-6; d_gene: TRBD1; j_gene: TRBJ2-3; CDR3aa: CARSRSGQAVLADTQYF
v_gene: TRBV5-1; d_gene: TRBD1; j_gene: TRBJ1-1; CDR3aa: CASRPTQGTEAFF
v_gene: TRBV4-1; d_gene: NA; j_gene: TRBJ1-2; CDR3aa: CASSQWQGRGYTF
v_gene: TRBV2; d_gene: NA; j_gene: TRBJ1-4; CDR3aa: CASNFVEEKLFF
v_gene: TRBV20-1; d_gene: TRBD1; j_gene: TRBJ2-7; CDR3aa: CSARDRGQGGYEQYF
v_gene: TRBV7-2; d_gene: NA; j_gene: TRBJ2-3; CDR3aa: CASSLPTSYGGDTQYF
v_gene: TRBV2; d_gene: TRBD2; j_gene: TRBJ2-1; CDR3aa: CASSDKREAEFF
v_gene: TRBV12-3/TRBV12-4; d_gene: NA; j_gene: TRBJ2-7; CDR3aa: CASSLLDYEQYF
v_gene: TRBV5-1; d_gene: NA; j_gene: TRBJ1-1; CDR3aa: CASSLAFGNTEAFF
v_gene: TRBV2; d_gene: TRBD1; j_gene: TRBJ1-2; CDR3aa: CASSNGQANYGYTF
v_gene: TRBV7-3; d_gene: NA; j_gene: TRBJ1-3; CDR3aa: CASSINQGNTIYF
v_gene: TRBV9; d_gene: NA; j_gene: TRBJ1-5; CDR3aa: CASSGGRGAQHF
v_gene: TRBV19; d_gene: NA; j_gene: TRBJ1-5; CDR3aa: CARDLSAYSNQPQHF
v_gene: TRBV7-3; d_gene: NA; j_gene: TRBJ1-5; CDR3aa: CASSLQGGGNNQPQHF
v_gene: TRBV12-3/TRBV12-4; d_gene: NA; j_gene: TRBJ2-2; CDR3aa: CASSHLRMQGRAGELFF
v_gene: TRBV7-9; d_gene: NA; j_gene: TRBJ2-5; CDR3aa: CASSLVASGTQYF